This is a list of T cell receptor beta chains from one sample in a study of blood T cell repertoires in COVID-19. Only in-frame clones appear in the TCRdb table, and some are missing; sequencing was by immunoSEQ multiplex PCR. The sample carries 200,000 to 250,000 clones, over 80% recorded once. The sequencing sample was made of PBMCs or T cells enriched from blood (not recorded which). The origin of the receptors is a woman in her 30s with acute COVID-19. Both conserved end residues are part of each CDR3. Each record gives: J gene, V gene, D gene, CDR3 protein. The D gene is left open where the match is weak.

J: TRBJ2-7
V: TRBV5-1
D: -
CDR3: CASSRLNGVLDEQYF

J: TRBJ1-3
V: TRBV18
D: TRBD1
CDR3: CASSPPGTGGFGNTIYF

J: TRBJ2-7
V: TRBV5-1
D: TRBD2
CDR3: CASRSLAGSSYEQYF

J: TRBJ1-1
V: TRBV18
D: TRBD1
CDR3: CASSPGQGGPEAFF

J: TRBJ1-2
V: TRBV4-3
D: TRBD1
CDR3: CASSQDPGQGHGYTF

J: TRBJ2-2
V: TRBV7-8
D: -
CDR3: CASSLGVAGVGELFF

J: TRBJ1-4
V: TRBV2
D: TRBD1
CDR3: CASRTGTGNEKLFF

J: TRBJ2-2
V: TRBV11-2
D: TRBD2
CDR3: CASSKFIAGALGELFF

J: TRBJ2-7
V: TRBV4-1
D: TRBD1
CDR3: CASSQEPPGTGYEQYF

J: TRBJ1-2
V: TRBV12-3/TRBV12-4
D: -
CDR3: CASKSGNYGYTF

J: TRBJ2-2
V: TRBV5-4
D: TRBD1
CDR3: CASRQGQEKKAGELFF

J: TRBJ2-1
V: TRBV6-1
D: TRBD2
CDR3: CASSEFLADYNEQFF

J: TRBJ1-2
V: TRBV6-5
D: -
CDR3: CASSYGAGDGYTF

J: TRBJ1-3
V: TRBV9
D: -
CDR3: CASSAPYRVENTIYF

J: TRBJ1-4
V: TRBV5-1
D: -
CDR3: CASSWGRSNEKLFF

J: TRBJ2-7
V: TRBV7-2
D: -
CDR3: CASSESSSWRGSYEQYF